A single sample gave rise to the 16 T cell receptor beta chains below, sequenced in a study of beta chain features in type 1 diabetes (dated by TCRdb to the late 2010s). To prepare the library, the immunoSEQ multiplex PCR assay was applied. The entire amount of isolated RNA was reverse transcribed using the High Capacity cDNA Reverse Transcription Kit, so the sequenced TCRB transcripts were expressed ones. Entries here come from immuneACCESS through TCRdb and include only in-frame sequences with V and J called. Some clones fail to appear in such tables; in the studies checked, an unresolved V gene covers under half of the shortfall, and the cause of the remainder is unknown. This sample lists under 800,000 clones; 15% were detected once. The top ten clonotypes cover under 0.095% of the sample. Sequencing was done on a sample of naive CD4+ T cells from blood. Interpreted using the paper, the cell subset or site label stands for: true naive CD4+ T cells. The receptors here all came from a man aged 18 to 35 in good health.

This chain connects TRBV20-1 to TRBJ1-5, with D maybe TRBD1 (6 bases). This CDR3 comprises 11 residues. Per germline, CDR1 DFQATT and CDR2 SNEGSKA (reference sequence). V was cut by 4 bases and J by 6 bases, with 7 bases left in between. CDR3 residues: CSATRGQPQHF. The DNA for the CDR3 is TGCAGTGCTACCAGGGGTCAGCCCCAGCATTTT.

Remarks on this clone: Other DNA sequences in the sample encode the same CDR3. The chain joins TRBV7-9 to TRBJ1-1; tentatively, D is TRBD1 (6 bases). The germline V and J ends were trimmed by 2 bases and 4 bases, with 8 bases remaining between them. CDR3 length equals 13 residues. CDR1 SEHNR and CDR2 FQNEAQ come from the germline V gene (reference sequence). The CDR3 sequence is CASSLKGGTEAFF. The DNA of the CDR3 is TGTGCCAGCAGCTTAAAAGGGGGCACTGAAGCTTTCTTT.

This clone was seen a handful of times. This chain links TRBV4-3 with TRBJ2-1; 12 nucleotides line up with TRBD2. The CDR3 length is 16 residues. The junction had 5 bases not matched to a gene; V was cut back by 2 bases and J by 6 bases. Germline loops: CDR1 LGHNA, CDR2 YSLEER. CDR3 bases: TGCGCCAGCAGCCAACCTACGGGACTAGCGGGCAATGAGCAGTTCTTC. Translation gives CASSQPTGLAGNEQFF.

This clone was seen a handful of times. This chain links TRBV19 with TRBJ1-5; maybe TRBD1 (5 bases). This CDR3 spans 15 amino acids. Germline CDR1 and CDR2: LNHDA and SQIVND (reference sequence). V lost 7 bases, J lost 6 bases, and 19 bases lay in between. The DNA of the CDR3 is TGTGCCAGTACCACACGGGGGAGTGGGGGTCAGCCCCAGCATTTT. It encodes CASTTRGSGGQPQHF.

There are a few counts of this clone. The chain joins TRBV7-2 to TRBJ1-1; 9 nucleotides line up with TRBD1. Germline trimming cut 1 base from V and 2 bases from J; bases unmatched to any gene: 5. The CDR3 runs 16 residues. Germline assignment: CDR1 SGHTA and CDR2 FQGNSA. CDR3 coding DNA: TGTGCCAGCAGCTTAGTAGGGACAGGGAAAAACACTGAAGCTTTCTTT. It encodes CASSLVGTGKNTEAFF.

This clone has just a few counts. This chain links TRBV7-2 with TRBJ2-2; unclear D gene. Per germline, CDR1 SGHTA and CDR2 FQGNSA. Trimming took off 8 bases at V and 3 bases at J, with 10 bases between the two ends. The CDR3 is made up of 13 amino acids. DNA of the CDR3: TGTGCCAGCTCCTCGCCATACACCGGGGAGCTGTTTTTT. Protein sequence: CASSSPYTGELFF.

This clone was detected a few times. This specimen includes other DNA sequences encoding the same CDR3. This sequence joins TRBV7-3 and TRBJ2-2; D not resolved. The CDR3 extends over 13 amino acids. The V end was cut by 5 bases, the J end by 5 bases, with 9 bases between. Germline values: CDR1 SGHTA, CDR2 FQGTGA. The CDR3 sequence: CASSLGKTGELFF. The CDR3 nucleotides read TGTGCCAGCAGCCTAGGGAAAACCGGGGAGCTGTTTTTT.

Notes on this clone: Other nucleotide sequences from this sample produce the same CDR3. The chain carries TRBV7-9 and TRBJ1-4; the D is unclear. This CDR3 is built from 11 residues. Germline V gene lookup returns CDR1 SEHNR and CDR2 FQNEAQ (reference sequence). V lost 3 bases and J 8 bases, leaving 4 bases between the germline ends. The CDR3 protein is CASSLVEKLFF. The CDR3 nucleotides read TGTGCCAGCAGCTTGGTCGAAAAACTGTTTTTT.

This chain joins TRBV30 and TRBJ2-1, with D perhaps TRBD2 (6 bases). Trimming cost V 1 base and J 2 bases, with 15 bases left between them. Per the germline V gene, CDR1 is GTSNPN and CDR2 is SVGIG (reference sequence). CDR3 size: 16 residues. CDR3 in DNA: TGTGCCTGGAGTGGGACATGGAGGGGCGCCTACAATGAGCAGTTCTTC. Translating it yields CAWSGTWRGAYNEQFF.

This clone occurred a few times. The chain links TRBV6-5 to TRBJ2-7; no clear D. This CDR3 is built from 14 residues. The germline CDR1 and CDR2 sequences are MNHEY and SVGAGI. V was shortened by 8 bases and J by 2 bases, with 16 bases between the two germline ends. CDR3 DNA: TGTGCCAGCTCACGTCAGAGGAAAACCTACGAGCAGTACTTC. Its protein product is CASSRQRKTYEQYF.

This chain links TRBV2 with TRBJ1-5; no firm D call. There are 12 residues in the CDR3. The germline V gene encodes CDR1 SNHLY and CDR2 FYNNEI. Trimming left V 8 bases short and J 9 bases short, with 14 bases between. The CDR3 DNA follows: TGTGCCAGCCCCTTGGTGCGTTCGCCCCAGCATTTT. It is translated as CASPLVRSPQHF.

This clone was found a few times. The V and J genes are TRBV4-2 and TRBJ1-4; D is possibly TRBD1 (5 bases). V shed 0 bases and J shed 3 bases, with 11 bases lying between them. The CDR3 spans 16 residues. Germline V gene data show CDR1 as LGHNA and CDR2 as YNFKEQ. The CDR3 DNA is TGTGCCAGCAGCCAAGATCTTCCAGGGCCTAATGAAAAACTGTTTTTT. Translation gives CASSQDLPGPNEKLFF.

V usage is TRBV7-3 and J usage is TRBJ2-1; no firm D call. The V end lost 5 bases, the J end lost 6 bases, and 8 bases lay between the germline ends. The CDR3 extends over 12 amino acids. Germline V gene lookup returns CDR1 SGHTA and CDR2 FQGTGA. The CDR3 loop is CASSRAGNEQFF. As DNA, the CDR3 is TGTGCCAGCAGCAGGGCTGGCAATGAGCAGTTCTTC.

This clone came up a few times. The chain is built from TRBV7-2 and TRBJ2-1; D perhaps matches TRBD1 (5 bases). With 5 bases removed from V and 4 bases from J, the gap between germline ends came to 12 bases. This CDR3 has 14 amino acids. Germline V gene data show CDR1 as SGHTA and CDR2 as FQGNSA. CDR3 sequence (DNA): TGTGCCAGCAGCACCGACAGTCAGTACAATGAGCAGTTCTTC. Translation gives CASSTDSQYNEQFF.

This clone was seen more than once but under ten times. The V call is TRBV11-2, the J call TRBJ2-1, with D unresolved. The CDR3 totals 13 residues. CDR1 is SGHAT and CDR2 is FQNNGV in the germline V gene. With 1 base removed from V and 9 bases from J, the gap between germline ends came to 10 bases. The DNA of the CDR3 is TGTGCCAGCAGCTTAGTGATCGCCGGTGAGCAGTTCTTC. Protein sequence: CASSLVIAGEQFF. The whole variable domain, filled in from reference TRBV11-2 and TRBJ2-1, reads EAGVAQSPRYKIIEKRQSVAFWCNPISGHATLYWYQQILGQGPKLLIQFQNNGVVDDSQLPKDRFSAERLKGVDSTLKIQPAKLEDSAVYLCASSLVIAGEQFFGPGTRLTVL.

This chain joins TRBV6-1 and TRBJ2-1; D may be TRBD1 or TRBD2 (5 bases each). The CDR3 contains 13 residues. V was trimmed by 6 bases and J by 4 bases, leaving 10 bases between them. The germline V gene has CDR1 MNHNS and CDR2 SASEGT. In nucleotides, the CDR3 is TGTGCCAGCAGGAGGGGCTCGTACAATGAGCAGTTCTTC. Translated, it gives CASRRGSYNEQFF.